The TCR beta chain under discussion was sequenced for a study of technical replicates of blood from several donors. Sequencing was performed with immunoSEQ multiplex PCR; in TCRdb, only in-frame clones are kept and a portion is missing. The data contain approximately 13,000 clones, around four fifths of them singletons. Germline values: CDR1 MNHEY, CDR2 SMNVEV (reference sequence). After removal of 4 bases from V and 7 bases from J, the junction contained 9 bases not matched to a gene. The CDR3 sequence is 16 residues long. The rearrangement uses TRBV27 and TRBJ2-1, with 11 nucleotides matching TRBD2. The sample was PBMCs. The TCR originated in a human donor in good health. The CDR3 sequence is CASSSSTSGSGNEQFF. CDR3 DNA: TGTGCCAGCAGTTCCTCCACTAGCGGGAGCGGTAATGAGCAGTTCTTC.